One sample yielded the 21 T cell receptor beta chains listed below, sequenced in a study of blood T cell repertoires in COVID-19. Data came from immunoSEQ multiplex PCR; TCRdb stores just in-frame clones and leaves some out. The data contain 130,000 to 150,000 clones, around 83% of them seen just once; the ten biggest clones take up about 2.6%. Sequenced input: peripheral blood. These TCRs come from a human donor with acute or convalescent COVID-19. The donor label of this sample is uncertain.

The chain employs TRBV7-3 and TRBJ2-3; possibly TRBD2 for D (5 bases). CDR3 length: 14 residues. The V gene lost 6 bases and the J gene lost 0 bases, with 10 bases spanning the gap. The germline V gene encodes CDR1 SGHTA and CDR2 FQGTGA. The CDR3 bases are TGTGCCAGCAGTCGAGGGCAGAGCACAGATACGCAGTATTTT. This translates into CASSRGQSTDTQYF.

The V call is TRBV18, the J call TRBJ2-7; 8 bases map to TRBD1. Per germline, CDR1 KGHSH and CDR2 LQKENI. The CDR3 is made up of 14 amino acids. The V and J ends lost 1 base and 3 bases, in that order; junction bases with no gene match: 2. This chain's CDR3 is CASSPLGQGYEQYF. CDR3 DNA sequence: TGTGCCAGCTCACCACTCGGACAGGGCTACGAGCAGTACTTC.

The chain joins TRBV6-2 or TRBV6-3 to TRBJ2-2, with D perhaps matching TRBD1 (6 bases). This CDR3 has 17 amino acids. V dropped 2 bases and J dropped 4 bases, with 17 bases sitting between them. CDR1 and CDR2 (germline): MNHEY, SVGEGT. The CDR3 DNA reads as TGTGCCAGCAGTTACGGTGTCGGCAGGGGTAGCACCGGGGAGCTGTTTTTT. Encoded protein: CASSYGVGRGSTGELFF.

The chain joins TRBV27 to TRBJ2-5; D gene ambiguous. The germline CDR1 and CDR2 sequences are MNHEY and SMNVEV (reference sequence). The CDR3 totals 13 residues. V lost 5 bases and J lost 9, with 16 bases in between. CDR3 in amino acids: CASSPALDEAQYF. The CDR3 nucleotides read TGTGCCAGCAGTCCGGCGCTAGATGAGGCCCAGTACTTC.

This chain joins TRBV18 and TRBJ2-2, with a tentative D call TRBD2 (6 bases). In germline, CDR1 is KGHSH, CDR2 LQKENI. This CDR3 comprises 16 residues. With 3 bases removed from V and 6 bases from J, the gap between germline ends came to 17 bases. CDR3 region: CASSPEEQGGPGELFF. The CDR3 bases are TGTGCCAGCTCACCGGAGGAGCAGGGAGGTCCCGGGGAGCTGTTTTTT.

The genes are TRBV19 and TRBJ2-7; 7 bases line up with TRBD2. Per germline, CDR1 LNHDA and CDR2 SQIVND (reference sequence). This CDR3 spans 14 amino acids. Unmatched junction bases numbered 1, after V lost 1 base and J lost 1 base. The CDR3 bases are TGTGCCAGTAGTATAGCGGGAGGATCCTACGAGCAGTACGTC. The encoded protein is CASSIAGGSYEQYV.

This chain joins TRBV6-5 and TRBJ2-2, with 9 nucleotides matching TRBD1. The junction had 4 bases not matched to a gene; V was cut back by 2 bases and J by 3 bases. Germline assignment: CDR1 MNHEY and CDR2 SVGAGI. There are 16 residues in the CDR3. The CDR3 loop is CASSYPGTGHTGELFF. The CDR3 DNA follows: TGTGCCAGCAGTTACCCAGGGACAGGGCACACCGGGGAGCTGTTTTTT.

V is TRBV3-1 (or the pseudogene TRBV3-2) and J is TRBJ1-5; TRBD1 matches at 8 bases. The CDR3 extends over 14 amino acids. CDR1 and CDR2 (germline): LGHDT, YNNKEL (reference sequence). After removal of 3 bases from V and 7 bases from J, the junction contained 5 bases not matched to a gene. Written as DNA, the CDR3 is TGTGCCAGCAGCCACGGACAGGGCGGACAGCCCCAGCATTTT. It yields the protein CASSHGQGGQPQHF.

The V call is TRBV19, the J call TRBJ1-5; TRBD1 matches at 8 bases. The CDR3 runs to 16 residues. J was trimmed by 3 bases and V by 2 bases; bases with no gene match: 6. Germline V CDR1 and CDR2: LNHDA, SQIVND (reference sequence). The CDR3 coding sequence is TGTGCCAGTAGTATAAGGACAGGGCGAATCAATCAGCCCCAGCATTTT. It yields the protein CASSIRTGRINQPQHF.

This chain connects TRBV7-2 to TRBJ2-7, with TRBD2 matching 16 bases. CDR1 is SGHTA and CDR2 is FQGNSA in the germline V gene. This CDR3 is built from 16 residues. The V segment lost 7 bases and the J segment 7 bases; nucleotides outside the gene matches: 10. Here the CDR3 DNA reads TGTGCCAGCAACGATCCGGGACTAGCGGGGGGGCCGGAGCAGTACTTC. Protein product: CASNDPGLAGGPEQYF.

J is TRBJ2-7 and V is TRBV12-5; no clear D. The V gene lost 6 bases and the J gene lost 0 bases, with 6 bases spanning the gap. Germline V gene lookup returns CDR1 LGHNT and CDR2 FRNRAP. This CDR3 has 12 amino acids. DNA for the CDR3: TGTGCTAGTGGGGTCTACTCCTACGAGCAGTACTTC. Protein: CASGVYSYEQYF.

The rearrangement uses TRBV11-2 and TRBJ2-7; 10 bases are shared with TRBD1. The CDR3 spans 15 residues. Germline V gives CDR1 SGHAT, CDR2 FQNNGV. Germline trimming cut 5 bases from V and 2 bases from J; bases unmatched to any gene: 6. The CDR3: CASSPQTGGPYEQYF. CDR3 coding DNA: TGTGCCAGCAGCCCACAGACAGGGGGCCCCTACGAGCAGTACTTC.

The CDR3 nucleotides are TGTGCCAGCAGCCAAGGACAGGGGAACACTGAAGCTTTCTTT. Its translation is CASSQGQGNTEAFF. This sequence joins TRBV28 and TRBJ1-1; 8 bases are shared with TRBD1. The CDR3 sequence is 14 residues long. Trimming at V came to 6 bases and at J to 1 base, leaving 4 bases not matched to a gene. The germline V gene has CDR1 MDHEN and CDR2 SYDVKM.

The chain employs TRBV6-5 and TRBJ1-6; 8 bases align to TRBD1. The CDR3 loop spans 16 amino acids. Germline loops: CDR1 MNHEY, CDR2 SVGAGI. V dropped 4 bases and J dropped 8; count of bases not matched to a gene: 10. This chain's CDR3 is CASSSSRTGGDSPLHF. In nucleotides, the CDR3 is TGTGCCAGCAGTTCATCTCGAACAGGGGGAGATTCACCCCTCCACTTT.

The V gene is TRBV7-9, the J gene TRBJ2-7; D is uncertain. Per the germline V gene, CDR1 is SEHNR and CDR2 is FQNEAQ (reference sequence). V lost 2 bases to trimming and J lost 3 bases, with 8 bases between them. The CDR3 sequence is 13 residues long. The CDR3 sequence is CASSLTSGYEQYV. In DNA form, the CDR3 reads TGTGCCAGCAGCTTAACCAGTGGCTACGAGCAGTACGTC.

V usage is TRBV6-4 and J usage is TRBJ1-1; D is possibly TRBD1 (6 bases). Germline V gene sequence: CDR1 MRHNA, CDR2 SNTAGT. This CDR3 spans 14 amino acids. The germline V and J ends were trimmed by 9 bases and 10 bases, with 24 bases remaining between them. CDR3 loop: CASGWGLSVPGAFF. The CDR3 coding sequence is TGTGCCAGTGGTTGGGGGCTGTCTGTTCCGGGAGCTTTCTTT.

CDR3 in amino acids: CASSVGHRDRVVDEQYF. The DNA for the CDR3 is TGTGCCAGCAGCGTGGGACACCGGGACAGGGTTGTCGACGAGCAGTACTTC. The rearrangement joins TRBV9 to TRBJ2-7; 9 nucleotides agree with TRBD1. This CDR3 is built from 17 residues. Germline V gene lookup returns CDR1 SGDLS and CDR2 YYNGEE. The V segment lost 2 bases and the J segment 5 bases; nucleotides outside the gene matches: 14.

The chain combines TRBV30 with TRBJ1-1; D is unclear. Germline-derived CDR1 and CDR2 are GTSNPN and SVGIG (reference sequence). The CDR3 spans 11 residues. V lost 2 bases and J 6 bases, leaving 7 bases between the germline ends. CDR3 protein: CAWSPSAEAFF. The CDR3 DNA sequence: TGTGCCTGGAGTCCCAGCGCTGAAGCTTTCTTT.

This chain links TRBV6-2 or TRBV6-3 with TRBJ1-5, with a weak D call TRBD1 (5 bases). Trimming shortened V by 0 bases and J by 7 bases, and 10 bases separated the two germline ends. The CDR3 spans 14 residues. CDR1 MNHEY and CDR2 SVGEGT come from the germline V gene. The CDR3 DNA reads TGTGCCAGCAGTTACTCGGGGGGAAGGCAGCCCCAGCATTTT. Translating it yields CASSYSGGRQPQHF.

The chain has TRBV5-1 and TRBJ2-2, with a tentative D call TRBD2 (6 bases). Germline loops: CDR1 SGHRS, CDR2 YFSETQ. CDR3 size: 15 residues. V was pared by 4 bases and J by 7 bases, with 17 bases between. The CDR3 DNA reads as TGCGCCAGCAGCCCGGCGGGGAGTACGGGCGGGGAGCTGTTTTTT. This sequence encodes CASSPAGSTGGELFF.

V and J are TRBV9 and TRBJ2-1; possible D gene TRBD1, 6 bases. This CDR3 region has 15 residues. V was trimmed by 0 bases and J by 2 bases, leaving 9 bases between them. Germline V CDR1 and CDR2: SGDLS, YYNGEE. CDR3 residues: CASSVAGTTYNEQFF. DNA for the CDR3: TGTGCCAGCAGCGTAGCGGGGACAACCTACAATGAGCAGTTCTTC.